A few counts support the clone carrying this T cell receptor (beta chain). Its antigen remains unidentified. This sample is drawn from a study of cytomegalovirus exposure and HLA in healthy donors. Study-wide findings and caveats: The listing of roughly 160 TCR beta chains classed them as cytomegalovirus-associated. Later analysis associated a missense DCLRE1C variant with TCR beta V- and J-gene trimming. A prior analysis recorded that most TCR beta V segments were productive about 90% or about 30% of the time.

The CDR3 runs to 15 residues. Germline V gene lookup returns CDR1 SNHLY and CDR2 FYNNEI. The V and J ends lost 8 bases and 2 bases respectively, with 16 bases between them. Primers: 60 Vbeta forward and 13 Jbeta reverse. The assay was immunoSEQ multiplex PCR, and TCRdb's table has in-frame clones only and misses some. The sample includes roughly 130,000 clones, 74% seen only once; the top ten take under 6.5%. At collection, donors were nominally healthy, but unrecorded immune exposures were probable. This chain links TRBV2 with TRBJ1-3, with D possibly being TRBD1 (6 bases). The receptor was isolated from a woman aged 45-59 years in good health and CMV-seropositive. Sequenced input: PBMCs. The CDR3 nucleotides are TGTGCCAGCGCCCCGGGGGGGGGCACTGGAAACACCATATATTTT. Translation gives CASAPGGGTGNTIYF.